This T cell receptor beta chain derives from a study of metastatic and nonmetastatic thyroid tumors. Overall study context: Patients with malignant and benign thyroid disease provided blood and tumor or nodule tissue, whose repertoires were compared. Study outcomes and limitations: Significantly greater TCR beta diversity was reportedly found in malignant thyroid tumors than in benign nodules (in blood and tumor).

Every patient underwent thyroid surgery untreated. In the original analysis: A classifier for distant metastasis in papillary thyroid cancer was constructed using CDR3 differences observed across clinicopathological groups. Using MiXCR, TCRdb re-called clones from the PCR reads. The V and J calls come from TCRdb's annotation, not from the publication. The repertoire holds about 40,000 clones, more than 9.5% seen once, with roughly 25% in the top ten. This clone was found a few times. Its antigen remains unknown. The CDR3 is 15 amino acids. V lost 2 bases, J lost 3 bases, and 14 bases lay in between. Germline loops: CDR1 MNHEY, CDR2 SMNVEV (reference sequence).

V gene TRBV27 combines with J gene TRBJ2-7, with D possibly matching TRBD2 (5 bases). The source is a female donor with papillary thyroid cancer or a benign thyroid nodule (not recorded which). Some clones in this sample may be carry-over from other donors' samples. The sample comprised blood. CDR3 nucleotide sequence: TGTGCCAGCAGTTTAACGCGGGTGACCTTCTACGAGCAGTACTTC. Protein: CASSLTRVTFYEQYF.